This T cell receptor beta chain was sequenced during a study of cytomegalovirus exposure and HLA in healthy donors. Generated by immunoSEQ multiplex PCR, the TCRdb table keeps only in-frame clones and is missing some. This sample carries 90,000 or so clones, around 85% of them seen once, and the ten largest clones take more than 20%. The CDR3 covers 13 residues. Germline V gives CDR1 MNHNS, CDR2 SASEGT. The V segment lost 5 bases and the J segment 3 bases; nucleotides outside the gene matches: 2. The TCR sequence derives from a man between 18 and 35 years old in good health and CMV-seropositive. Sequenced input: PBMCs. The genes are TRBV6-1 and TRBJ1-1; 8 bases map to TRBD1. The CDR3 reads CASSPGQDTEAFF. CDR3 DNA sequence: TGTGCCAGCAGTCCGGGACAGGACACTGAAGCTTTCTTT.